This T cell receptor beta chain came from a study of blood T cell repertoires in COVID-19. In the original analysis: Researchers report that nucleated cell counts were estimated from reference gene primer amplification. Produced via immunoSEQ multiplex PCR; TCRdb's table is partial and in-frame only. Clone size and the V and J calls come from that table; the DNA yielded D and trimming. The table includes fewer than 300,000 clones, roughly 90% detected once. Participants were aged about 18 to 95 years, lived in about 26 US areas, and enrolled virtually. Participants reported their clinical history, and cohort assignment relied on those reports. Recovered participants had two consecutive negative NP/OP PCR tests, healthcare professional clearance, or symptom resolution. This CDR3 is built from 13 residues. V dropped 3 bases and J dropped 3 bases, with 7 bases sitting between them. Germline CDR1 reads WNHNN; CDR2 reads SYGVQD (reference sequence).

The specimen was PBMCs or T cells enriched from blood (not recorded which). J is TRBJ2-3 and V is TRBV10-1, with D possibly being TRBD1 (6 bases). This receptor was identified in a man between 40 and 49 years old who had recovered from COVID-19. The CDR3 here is CASSERGTDTQYF. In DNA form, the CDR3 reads TGCGCCAGCAGTGAAAGGGGGACAGATACGCAGTATTTT.